Sequencing of this TCR beta chain was carried out in a study of blood T cell repertoires in COVID-19. Study as a whole: The United States, Italy and Spain were the sources of the acute and convalescent COVID-19 samples. PBMCs, B-cell-depleted T cells, or T cells provided the cDNA or gDNA that made up the material.

This clone was found a few times. From germline, CDR1 is GTSNPN and CDR2 SVGIG (reference sequence). The V and J ends lost 4 bases and 6 bases, in that order; junction bases with no gene match: 2. This CDR3 has 12 residues. As originally analysed: Amplifying reference gene primers gave estimates of nucleated cell counts. Some clones are missing from TCRdb's copy, which holds only in-frame ones; the method was immunoSEQ multiplex PCR. V and J calls and clone size are given by that table; D and trimming were obtained from the DNA. The sample has over 85,000 clones, about 79% seen once; the top ten hold approximately 16%.

The sequenced sample was peripheral blood. This chain joins TRBV30 and TRBJ1-5, with 8 bases lining up with TRBD1. The source is a woman aged 80 or over with active or convalescent COVID-19. Here the CDR3 reads CAWNQGAQPQHF. The CDR3 bases are TGTGCCTGGAATCAGGGGGCTCAGCCCCAGCATTTT.